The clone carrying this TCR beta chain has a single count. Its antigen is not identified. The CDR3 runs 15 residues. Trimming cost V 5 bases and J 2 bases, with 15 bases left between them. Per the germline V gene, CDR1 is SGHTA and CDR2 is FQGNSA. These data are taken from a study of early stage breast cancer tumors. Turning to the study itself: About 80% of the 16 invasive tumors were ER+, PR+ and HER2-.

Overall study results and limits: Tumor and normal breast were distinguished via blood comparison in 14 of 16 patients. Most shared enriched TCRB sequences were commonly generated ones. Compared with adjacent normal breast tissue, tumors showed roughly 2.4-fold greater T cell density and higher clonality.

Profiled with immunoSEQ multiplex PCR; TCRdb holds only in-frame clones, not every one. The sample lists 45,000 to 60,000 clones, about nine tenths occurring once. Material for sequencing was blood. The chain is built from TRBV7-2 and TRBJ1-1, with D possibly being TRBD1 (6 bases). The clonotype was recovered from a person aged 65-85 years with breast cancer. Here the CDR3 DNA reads TGTGCCAGCAGCCCCGACAGGCTCACAAACACTGAAGCTTTCTTT. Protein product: CASSPDRLTNTEAFF.